This TCR beta chain was profiled in a study of T cell changes during pregnancy in multiple sclerosis. V shed 4 bases, J shed 5 bases, and the junction held 6 bases outside the gene matches. The CDR3 is made up of 14 amino acids. CDR1 SGDLS and CDR2 YYNGEE come from the germline V gene. Measured with immunoSEQ multiplex PCR; TCRdb has only the in-frame clones, and not every one. Of about 49,000 clones listed, about 91% were seen once; the top ten hold roughly 0.92%. The sequence was collected from a female donor with multiple sclerosis, enrolled in a pregnancy study. The V gene is TRBV9, the J gene TRBJ1-2, with 9 nucleotides matching TRBD1. Specimen: peripheral blood, collected after pregnancy. In DNA, the CDR3 is TGTGCCAGCAGCCCGGGACAGGGTGGATATGGCTACACCTTC. Its translation: CASSPGQGGYGYTF.